This is a list of T cell receptor beta chains from one sample in a study of cytomegalovirus exposure and HLA in healthy donors. Some clones are missing from TCRdb's copy, which holds only in-frame ones; the method was immunoSEQ multiplex PCR. Among hundreds of thousands of clones listed, around four fifths were seen once. The sequenced sample consisted of PBMCs. The origin of the receptors is a woman aged 40 to 50 in good health and CMV-seronegative. Both conserved end residues are part of each CDR3. A D gene is named only where the DNA matches it firmly. Size values are once, few and many counts, or a class for expanded clones, and some rows have none.

J gene	D gene	clone size	CDR3 length	V gene	CDR3 protein	CDR3 DNA
TRBJ2-7	NA	NA	14	TRBV6-4	CASSDGAGPYEQYF	TGTGCCAGCAGTGACGGGGCAGGTCCCTACGAGCAGTACTTC
TRBJ2-2	TRBD2	NA	15	TRBV12-5	CASGLGGGAPGELFF	TGTGCTAGTGGTTTGGGCGGGGGGGCACCCGGGGAGCTGTTTTTT
TRBJ2-2	NA	NA	14	TRBV5-6	CASSLPQGTGELFF	TGTGCCAGCAGCTTGCCGCAGGGGACCGGGGAGCTGTTTTTT
TRBJ1-5	NA	NA	14	TRBV6-1	CATQQDTSNQPQHF	TGTGCCACGCAACAGGACACAAGCAATCAGCCCCAGCATTTT
TRBJ1-2	NA	NA	13	TRBV5-6	CASSQDRNYGYTF	TGTGCCAGCAGCCAGGACAGAAACTATGGCTACACCTTC
TRBJ2-5	TRBD2	NA	14	TRBV10-1	CASSSSGGEGTQYF	TGCGCCAGCAGTTCCTCTGGCGGGGAGGGGACCCAGTACTTC
TRBJ2-1	NA	NA	15	TRBV5-1	CASSLSGGLHNEQFF	TGCGCCAGCAGCTTGTCTGGGGGACTCCACAATGAGCAGTTCTTC
TRBJ1-3	NA	NA	11	TRBV9	CASRLPSAIYF	TGTGCCAGCAGACTCCCTAGCGCCATATATTTT
TRBJ1-5	NA	NA	14	TRBV11-2	CASSQTWGDQPQHF	TGTGCCAGCAGCCAAACTTGGGGGGATCAGCCCCAGCATTTT
TRBJ2-3	TRBD2	NA	19	TRBV5-6	CASSLSWLAGGGGTDTQYF	TGTGCCAGCAGCTTAAGTTGGCTAGCGGGGGGTGGTGGCACAGATACGCAGTATTTT
TRBJ1-1	NA	few	14	TRBV6-1	CASSVRGSGTEAFF	TGTGCCAGCAGTGTAAGGGGGAGCGGCACTGAAGCTTTCTTT
TRBJ1-1	TRBD1	NA	15	TRBV6-6	CASRTIQGRGTEAFF	TGTGCCAGCAGAACTATACAGGGGCGGGGCACTGAAGCTTTCTTT
TRBJ2-6	TRBD1	NA	17	TRBV28	CASRTWQGAAGANVLTF	TGTGCCAGCAGGACTTGGCAGGGGGCAGCTGGGGCCAACGTCCTGACTTTC
TRBJ2-7	NA	NA	14	TRBV5-1	CASSLGGSSYEQYF	TGCGCCAGCAGCTTGGGGGGCAGTTCCTACGAGCAGTACTTC
TRBJ1-2	NA	NA	14	TRBV5-6	CASSPGHPNYGYTF	TGTGCCAGCAGCCCGGGACATCCTAACTATGGCTACACCTTC
TRBJ1-4	TRBD1	once	14	TRBV6-1	CASSEPGQGEKLFF	TGTGCCAGCAGTGAACCGGGACAGGGTGAAAAACTGTTTTTT
TRBJ2-3	TRBD2	NA	19	TRBV16	CASSQYGAHSGESTDTQYF	TGTGCCAGCAGCCAATACGGGGCCCATAGCGGGGAAAGCACAGATACGCAGTATTTT
TRBJ1-3	TRBD1	many	15	TRBV6-1	CASSDLDRVGNTIYF	TGTGCCAGCAGTGACCTGGACAGGGTTGGAAACACCATATATTTT
TRBJ2-4	NA	NA	12	TRBV10-3	CAISESRDIQYF	TGTGCCATCAGTGAGTCCCGGGACATTCAGTACTTC
TRBJ2-7	TRBD1	NA	13	TRBV7-2	CASSSQAGGAGYF	TGTGCCAGCAGCTCGCAAGCAGGGGGCGCGGGGTACTTC
TRBJ1-2	NA	NA	13	TRBV7-6	CASSLEGRDGYTF	TGTGCCAGCAGCTTGGAGGGGCGGGATGGCTACACCTTC
TRBJ2-2	NA	few	16	TRBV28	CASLYRSSWNTGELFF	TGTGCCAGCCTTTACCGGAGTAGCTGGAACACCGGGGAGCTGTTTTTT
TRBJ2-3	NA	NA	14	TRBV15	CATSRSREADTQYF	TGTGCCACCAGCAGAAGCAGGGAGGCAGATACGCAGTATTTT
TRBJ1-6	TRBD1	NA	16	TRBV6-5	CASSYGRGFSGSPLHF	TGTGCCAGCAGTTACGGCAGGGGGTTCTCTGGATCACCCCTCCACTTT
TRBJ2-3	TRBD2	few	16	TRBV4-1	CASSHEKRGGTDTQYF	TGCGCCAGCAGCCACGAGAAGCGGGGCGGCACAGATACGCAGTATTTT
TRBJ1-1	NA	NA	15	TRBV11-3	CASSPFRGLNTEAFF	TGTGCCAGCAGCCCCTTCAGGGGTCTCAACACTGAAGCTTTCTTT
TRBJ2-5	TRBD1	NA	15	TRBV28	CASSRPRDREETQYF	TGTGCCAGCAGCCGCCCCCGGGACAGGGAAGAGACCCAGTACTTC
TRBJ1-4	NA	NA	14	TRBV19	CASMPTAASEKLFF	TGTGCCAGTATGCCGACGGCGGCCTCGGAAAAACTGTTTTTT
TRBJ1-1	TRBD1	NA	15	TRBV7-3	CASSLSGTGNTEAFF	TGTGCCAGCAGCTTATCTGGGACAGGGAACACTGAAGCTTTCTTT
TRBJ2-5	NA	NA	15	TRBV18	CASSLQGGYQETQYF	TGTGCCAGCTCACTCCAGGGGGGATACCAAGAGACCCAGTACTTC
TRBJ2-7	NA	NA	14	TRBV4-3	CASSQVSGAYEQYF	TGCGCCAGCAGCCAAGTTTCGGGGGCCTACGAGCAGTACTTC
TRBJ2-7	NA	few	12	TRBV6-1	CASSLGNLEQYF	TGTGCCAGCAGCCTGGGCAATTTGGAGCAGTACTTC
TRBJ1-6	NA	NA	13	TRBV7-2	CASSPSPLLRFHF	TGTGCCAGCAGCCCTAGTCCCCTTCTTAGATTCCACTTT
TRBJ2-2	TRBD1	NA	15	TRBV5-4	CACSRPQDRAGELFF	TGTGCCTGCAGTCGGCCTCAGGACAGGGCCGGGGAGCTGTTTTTT
TRBJ1-1	NA	NA	12	TRBV2	CASSVADTEAFF	TGTGCCAGCAGTGTTGCGGACACTGAAGCTTTCTTT
TRBJ2-3	NA	NA	15	TRBV5-1	CASSLVRASTDTQYF	TGCGCCAGCAGCTTGGTCAGGGCAAGCACAGATACGCAGTATTTT
TRBJ1-1	NA	NA	13	TRBV28	CASSRGFVTEAFF	TGTGCCAGCAGTCGGGGGTTTGTCACTGAAGCTTTCTTT
TRBJ1-2	NA	NA	13	TRBV29-1	CSALPGAGYGYTF	TGCAGCGCCCTTCCAGGGGCAGGCTATGGCTACACCTTC
TRBJ2-7	NA	NA	13	TRBV2	CASKRGGVDEQYF	TGTGCCAGCAAAAGGGGGGGAGTTGACGAGCAGTACTTC
TRBJ1-1	NA	once	13	TRBV30	CAWSAQGWAEAFF	TGTGCCTGGAGTGCACAGGGATGGGCTGAAGCTTTCTTT
TRBJ1-5	NA	NA	16	TRBV27	CASSLYSGFGNQPQHF	TGTGCCAGCAGTTTATATTCAGGCTTTGGCAATCAGCCCCAGCATTTT
TRBJ1-6	NA	NA	15	TRBV27	CASSPGTNYNSPLHF	TGTGCCAGCAGCCCCGGGACAAATTATAATTCACCCCTCCACTTT
TRBJ1-2	NA	once	14	TRBV7-3	CASSSLGLSYGYTF	TGTGCCAGCAGCTCCCTAGGACTCAGCTATGGCTACACCTTC
TRBJ2-1	NA	NA	15	TRBV5-6	CASRDEDSSYNEQFF	TGTGCCAGCAGGGATGAGGACAGTTCCTACAATGAGCAGTTCTTC
TRBJ1-1	NA	NA	13	TRBV30	CAWSVWEGTEAFF	TGTGCCTGGAGTGTATGGGAGGGCACTGAAGCTTTCTTT
TRBJ2-3	NA	NA	17	TRBV18	CASTPGRVGVSTDTQYF	TGTGCCAGCACACCGGGCAGGGTAGGAGTCAGCACAGATACGCAGTATTTT
TRBJ2-7	NA	NA	14	TRBV18	CASSPYAGSYEQYF	TGTGCCAGCTCACCATACGCAGGTTCCTACGAGCAGTACTTC
TRBJ2-1	NA	NA	14	TRBV7-3	CASSLTRTDNEQFF	TGTGCCAGCAGCTTAACTCGGACAGACAATGAGCAGTTCTTC
TRBJ1-1	NA	NA	14	TRBV19	CASSFRHRNTEAFF	TGTGCCAGTAGTTTCCGACATCGAAACACTGAAGCTTTCTTT
TRBJ2-2	NA	few	17	TRBV19	CASKGGRSEVYTGELFF	TGTGCCAGTAAAGGGGGAAGGTCAGAGGTGTACACCGGGGAGCTGTTTTTT
TRBJ1-5	NA	NA	16	TRBV6-1	CASSEFLGDSDQPQHF	TGTGCCAGCAGTGAATTTCTGGGGGACTCCGATCAGCCCCAGCATTTT
TRBJ2-5	NA	NA	13	TRBV6-1	CASKLTIQETQYF	TGTGCCAGCAAATTGACAATCCAGGAGACCCAGTACTTC
TRBJ2-3	TRBD1	few	11	TRBV2	CAEQGTDTQYF	TGTGCCGAACAGGGGACAGATACGCAGTATTTT